This T cell receptor beta chain was recovered during a study of T-cell reconstitution after alpha-beta-depleted transplantation in children. Study-level findings and limits: It was newly produced T cells that mostly accounted for T-cell counts and diversity one year after transplant. Some patients' high day-60 TCRbeta diversity was attributed to recipient cells surviving conditioning. In patients about two months after transplant, alpha-beta T cells reportedly arose from several hundred expanded graft clones.

Unique molecular identifiers featured in how the TCRbeta library was prepared. Each CDR3 protein gets one entry after TCRdb re-called the PCR reads with MiXCR. The table shows 450,000 to 550,000 distinct CDR3 sequences, with about an eighth occurring only once. Worth noting for this clonotype: The antigen remains undetermined.

The J segment lost 10 bases and the V segment lost 3 bases, leaving 10 bases of the junction unmatched. The length of the CDR3 is 17 residues. Germline V gene sequence: CDR1 SGHDN, CDR2 FVKESK. This clonotype was obtained from a female patient aged 2 to 10 who had a stem cell transplant for aplastic anemia, so the T cells may come from the graft donor. V gene TRBV14 combines with J gene TRBJ2-1, with 15 bases fitting TRBD2. The sequencing used PBMCs, mostly from graft donor cells, collected 180 days after TCRalphabeta/CD19-depleted stem cell transplant. CDR3 amino acids: CASSQERTSGRAREQFF. The CDR3 coding sequence is TGTGCCAGCAGCCAGGAACGGACTAGCGGGAGGGCTCGGGAGCAGTTCTTC.